This TCR beta chain was identified in a study of T cell repertoires in cytomegalovirus infection. Notes on the study in general: Pooled public TCR beta family frequency picked out CMV carriers with the relevant HLA. The response measured ex vivo was dominated by TCR beta clonotypes (HLA-C-restricted and CMV-specific).

This clonotype has just a few counts. The antigen is undetermined. Germline lookup yields CDR1 ENHRY and CDR2 SYGVKD. V was cut by 2 bases and J by 4 bases, with 7 bases left in between. This CDR3 is built from 13 residues. TCRdb re-called the reads with MiXCR, one entry per CDR3 protein. The sample consists of about 300,000 distinct CDR3 sequences, roughly a tenth of them appearing once. V usage is TRBV10-3 and J usage is TRBJ2-3; D is undetermined. The receptor was derived from a human donor in good health (CMV status not recorded). Some clones in this sample may be carry-over from other donors' samples. The sequencing sample was made of PBMCs. The CDR3 spells CAISENLADTQYF. The DNA of the CDR3 is TGTGCCATCAGTGAGAATCTAGCAGATACGCAGTATTTT.